This passage covers 29 T cell receptor beta chains from one sample sequenced in a study of cytomegalovirus exposure and HLA in healthy donors. Method: immunoSEQ multiplex PCR; TCRdb's copy keeps in-frame clones and lacks some. This table holds 100,000 or so clones, approximately 86% found once. Sequencing was performed on PBMCs. These receptors originate from a woman between 18 and 29 years old in good health and CMV-seropositive.

The J gene is TRBJ2-3, the V gene TRBV27; D is undetermined. Germline CDR1 reads MNHEY; CDR2 reads SMNVEV (reference sequence). The CDR3 covers 12 residues. V was cut by 6 bases and J by 0 bases, with 4 bases left in between. Here the CDR3 reads CASSLSTDTQYF. In DNA form, the CDR3 reads TGTGCCAGCAGCCTGAGCACAGATACGCAGTATTTT.

The genes are TRBV4-1 and TRBJ1-5; the match to TRBD1 covers 10 bases. The junction had 14 bases not matched to a gene; V was cut back by 6 bases and J by 6 bases. The CDR3 totals 17 residues. Germline V gives CDR1 MGHRA, CDR2 YSYEKL. The CDR3 loop reads CASRPTRDRGSFQPQHF. Here the CDR3 DNA reads TGCGCCAGCAGGCCTACCCGGGACAGGGGTTCGTTTCAGCCCCAGCATTTT.

This chain joins TRBV5-1 and TRBJ2-2; D possibly corresponds to TRBD2 (7 bases). This CDR3 comprises 15 residues. CDR1 is SGHRS, CDR2 YFSETQ, per germline. V was shortened by 4 bases and J by 2 bases, with 12 bases between the two germline ends. The CDR3 nucleotides are TGCGCCAGCAGCCTAGGGGGACTAAACACCGGGGAGCTGTTTTTT. It encodes CASSLGGLNTGELFF.

The chain combines TRBV28 with TRBJ1-5; D might be TRBD1 (5 bases). The CDR3 covers 14 residues. Germline assignment: CDR1 MDHEN and CDR2 SYDVKM. Trimming took off 3 bases at V and 5 bases at J, with 11 bases between the two ends. The CDR3 region has the DNA TGTGCCAGCAGTTTCACGGGAGGGGATCAGCCCCAGCATTTT. Amino acids: CASSFTGGDQPQHF.

The sample holds a few counts of this clone. This chain uses TRBV18 with TRBJ2-7, with TRBD1 as a possible D gene (6 bases). CDR1 is KGHSH, CDR2 LQKENI, per germline. There are 14 residues in the CDR3. V lost 0 bases and J lost 5, with 11 bases in between. The CDR3 DNA reads TGTGCCAGCTCACCACCGGGGGCCCTGGACGAGCAGTACTTC. This gives the protein CASSPPGALDEQYF.

The chain recombines TRBV4-1 with TRBJ2-1; possible D gene TRBD1, 7 bases. This CDR3 is 14 amino acids long. Germline V CDR1 and CDR2: MGHRA, YSYEKL. With 0 bases removed from V and 10 bases from J, the gap between germline ends came to 13 bases. The DNA of the CDR3 is TGCGCCAGCAGCCAAGAGCCCAGGGGGAGGGAGCAGTTCTTC. Translated: CASSQEPRGREQFF.

The rearrangement uses TRBV7-2 and TRBJ2-7; the D gene is possibly TRBD1 (6 bases). Trimming took 1 base from V and 4 from J, leaving 14 bases between them. Germline V gives CDR1 SGHTA, CDR2 FQGNSA. The length of the CDR3 is 15 residues. CDR3: CASSLEPRGLYEQYF. DNA of the CDR3: TGTGCCAGCAGCTTAGAGCCCAGGGGATTGTACGAGCAGTACTTC.

The rearrangement joins TRBV19 to TRBJ2-1; D gene ambiguous. Germline lookup yields CDR1 LNHDA and CDR2 SQIVND (reference sequence). The CDR3 covers 14 residues. V gave up 5 bases and J gave up 1 base, with 9 bases separating them. CDR3 loop: CASSVRESYNEQFF. DNA for the CDR3: TGTGCCAGTAGTGTTAGAGAATCCTACAATGAGCAGTTCTTC.

This clone was recorded only once. CDR3 region: CASSLKALGGRYNEQFF. The CDR3 region has the DNA TGTGCCAGCAGCCTAAAGGCCCTAGGCGGGAGGTACAATGAGCAGTTCTTC. The chain uses TRBV7-6 and TRBJ2-1; 8 bases are a match to TRBD2. The ends lost 5 bases at V and 4 bases at J; junction bases unmatched: 13. The CDR3 consists of 17 residues. CDR1 and CDR2 from the germline V gene are SGHVS and FNYEAQ. Drawing the rest from reference TRBV7-6 and TRBJ2-1, the complete variable domain is GAGVSQSPRYKVTKRGQDVALRCDPISGHVSLYWYRQALGQGPEFLTYFNYEAQQDKSGLPNDRFSAERPEGSISTLTIQRTEQRDSAMYRCASSLKALGGRYNEQFFGPGTRLTVL.

The J gene is TRBJ2-7, the V gene TRBV5-1; possible D gene TRBD1, 5 bases. The CDR3 loop spans 13 amino acids. Trimming stripped 6 bases from V and 1 base from J, with 11 bases between. Germline loops: CDR1 SGHRS, CDR2 YFSETQ. CDR3 loop: CASKIQGSYEQYF. CDR3 DNA: TGCGCCAGCAAGATCCAGGGTTCCTACGAGCAGTACTTC.

The chain employs TRBV29-1 and TRBJ1-1, with a possible D match to TRBD1 (5 bases). Germline V gene data show CDR1 as SQVTM and CDR2 as ANQGSEA. The CDR3 is 13 amino acids. Trimming removed 6 bases from V and 5 bases from J, with 16 bases in between. The CDR3 nucleotides are TGCAGCGTGGCAACGCAGGGAGGAACTGAAGCTTTCTTT. This encodes CSVATQGGTEAFF.

The rearrangement links TRBV7-8 to TRBJ1-2, with 10 bases fitting TRBD1. V was clipped by 3 bases and J by 4 bases; unmatched bases: 5. The CDR3 contains 15 residues. Germline assignment: CDR1 SGHVS and CDR2 FQNEAQ. The CDR3 protein is CASSLGQGPPYGYTF. Written as DNA, the CDR3 is TGTGCCAGCAGCTTGGGACAGGGGCCGCCCTATGGCTACACCTTC.

V usage is TRBV5-6 and J usage is TRBJ1-2, with unresolved D. There are 13 residues in the CDR3. Germline assignment: CDR1 SGHDT and CDR2 YYEEEE. Trimming pared 0 bases from V and 4 bases from J, leaving 7 bases between. CDR3 DNA sequence: TGTGCCAGCAGCTTGGGAGTATTCTATGGCTACACCTTC. This gives the protein CASSLGVFYGYTF.

The chain employs TRBV28 and TRBJ2-2; D possibly corresponds to TRBD2 (5 bases). V was trimmed by 5 bases and J by 1 base, leaving 8 bases between them. The CDR3 has 14 residues. CDR1 and CDR2 from the germline V gene are MDHEN and SYDVKM. For the CDR3, the DNA is TGTGCCAGCAGTAAACGGGGGAACACCGGGGAGCTGTTTTTT. Encoded protein: CASSKRGNTGELFF.

The chain has TRBV7-3 and TRBJ2-5, with D possibly matching TRBD1 (5 bases). The CDR3 extends over 13 amino acids. The V end lost 3 bases, the J end lost 2 bases, and 7 bases lay between the germline ends. Germline-derived CDR1 and CDR2 are SGHTA and FQGTGA. The CDR3 DNA is TGTGCCAGCAGCTTGGACACTCAAGAGACCCAGTACTTC. Its translation is CASSLDTQETQYF. Full variable domain (rest looked up from reference TRBV7-3 and TRBJ2-5): GAGVSQTPSNKVTEKGKYVELRCDPISGHTALYWYRQSLGQGPEFLIYFQGTGAADDSGLPNDRFFAVRPEGSVSTLKIQRTERGDSAVYLCASSLDTQETQYFGPGTRLLVL.

The chain couples TRBV5-3 to TRBJ1-1; D ambiguous. TRBV5-3 is treated as an ORF (open reading frame) with a function not yet certain. This CDR3 spans 17 amino acids. V lost 2 bases to trimming and J lost 6 bases, with 23 bases between them. The CDR3 here is CARSFGRKGGRSAEAFF. For the CDR3, the DNA is TGTGCCAGAAGCTTCGGGCGGAAAGGAGGGAGGAGCGCTGAAGCTTTCTTT.

This chain connects TRBV6-1 to TRBJ2-4; D gene unclear. The CDR3 loop spans 18 amino acids. Per germline, CDR1 MNHNS and CDR2 SASEGT. The V gene lost 0 bases and the J gene lost 1 base, with 16 bases spanning the gap. The CDR3 nucleotides read TGTGCCAGCAGTGAAGCCCCTCCTATCACTTGGGCCAAAAACATTCAGTACTTC. Its translation is CASSEAPPITWAKNIQYF.

With regard to this clone: Other nucleotide sequences in the sample specify the same CDR3. This rearrangement joins TRBV27 to TRBJ2-5; the D gene is possibly TRBD2 (6 bases). The CDR3 has 13 amino acids. Trimming removed 1 base at V and 4 bases at J, with 7 bases between. Germline V gene lookup returns CDR1 MNHEY and CDR2 SMNVEV (reference sequence). The DNA for the CDR3 is TGTGCCAGCAGTTTATTGGGGGGAGAGACCCAGTACTTC. Its protein product is CASSLLGGETQYF.

V gene TRBV2 combines with J gene TRBJ1-4, with 9 bases aligning to TRBD1. In germline, CDR1 is SNHLY, CDR2 FYNNEI. J gave up 3 bases and V 4 bases, and 6 bases lay outside the gene matches. The CDR3 has 16 amino acids. CDR3 loop: CASSAGQGWANEKLFF. The DNA of the CDR3 is TGTGCCAGCAGTGCAGGACAGGGGTGGGCTAATGAAAAACTGTTTTTT.

This chain joins TRBV7-6 and TRBJ2-5; 7 bases line up with TRBD1. The CDR3 covers 15 residues. Trimming at V came to 2 bases and at J to 7 bases, leaving 10 bases not matched to a gene. Germline V gene lookup returns CDR1 SGHVS and CDR2 FNYEAQ. The CDR3 DNA reads TGTGCCAGCAGCTTAACCCGACAGGGACGGGGGACCCAGTACTTC. Protein sequence: CASSLTRQGRGTQYF. The entire variable domain, with the rest obtained from reference TRBV7-6 and TRBJ2-5, is as follows: GAGVSQSPRYKVTKRGQDVALRCDPISGHVSLYWYRQALGQGPEFLTYFNYEAQQDKSGLPNDRFSAERPEGSISTLTIQRTEQRDSAMYRCASSLTRQGRGTQYFGPGTRLLVL.

A single count supports this clone. J is TRBJ2-7 and V is TRBV25-1; D perhaps matches TRBD2 (5 bases). Per germline, CDR1 MGHDK and CDR2 SYGVNS. The CDR3 consists of 14 residues. Trimming stripped 4 bases from V and 0 bases from J, with 10 bases between. The CDR3 here is CASSAEGGSYEQYF. For the CDR3, the DNA is TGTGCCAGCAGTGCAGAGGGTGGCTCCTACGAGCAGTACTTC.

CDR3 region: CASGTGDTGELFF. CDR3 DNA sequence: TGTGCCTCCGGGACAGGGGACACCGGGGAGCTGTTTTTT. This chain connects TRBV10-3 to TRBJ2-2, with TRBD1 matching 10 bases. The V gene's germline CDR1 is ENHRY and CDR2 SYGVKD. This CDR3 has 13 amino acids. J gave up 3 bases and V 11 bases, and 3 bases lay outside the gene matches.

The V and J genes are TRBV10-2 and TRBJ2-2, with TRBD1 identical over 7 bases. Looked up from germline, CDR1 is WSHSY and CDR2 is SAAADI. With V trimmed by 7 bases and J by 4 bases, 0 bases remained unmatched. This CDR3 region has 12 residues. The CDR3 loop reads CASKGATGELFF. For the CDR3, the DNA is TGCGCCAGCAAGGGGGCCACCGGGGAGCTGTTTTTT.

V is TRBV11-1 and J is TRBJ1-4; perhaps TRBD1 as D (5 bases). Germline V gene data show CDR1 as SGHAT and CDR2 as FQDESV (reference sequence). V was cut by 5 bases and J by 5 bases, with 15 bases left in between. The CDR3 sequence is 15 residues long. The CDR3 DNA is TGTGCCAGCAGCCCCGAGGACACCATGAATGAAAAACTGTTTTTT. This gives the protein CASSPEDTMNEKLFF.

The chain carries TRBV7-9 and TRBJ2-7, with no clear D. The germline V gene encodes CDR1 SEHNR and CDR2 FQNEAQ (reference sequence). Trimming pared 2 bases from V and 2 bases from J, leaving 4 bases between. CDR3 size: 12 residues. As DNA, the CDR3 is TGTGCCAGCAGCTTAACAGCCTACGAGCAGTACTTC. Translation: CASSLTAYEQYF. The full variable domain, completed using reference TRBV7-9 and TRBJ2-7, is DTGVSQNPRHKITKRGQNVTFRCDPISEHNRLYWYRQTLGQGPEFLTYFQNEAQLEKSRLLSDRFSAERPKGSFSTLEIQRTEQGDSAMYLCASSLTAYEQYFGPGTRLTVT.

The genes are TRBV19 and TRBJ2-7, with 7 bases identical to TRBD1. The CDR3 extends over 13 amino acids. Trimming took 10 bases from V and 5 from J; bases not matched to a gene: 11. Germline CDR1 is LNHDA and CDR2 is SQIVND (reference sequence). Written as DNA, the CDR3 is TGTGCCACTCAATCAGGGGGACGAGACGAGCAGTACTTC. This translates into CATQSGGRDEQYF.

Concerning this clone itself: Mismatch with germline at one junction end may stem from a read error. The chain couples TRBV12-5 to TRBJ2-3, with D maybe TRBD2 (5 bases). The CDR3 consists of 17 residues. Germline V lookup: CDR1 LGHNT, CDR2 FRNRAP. In nucleotides, the CDR3 is TGTGCTAGTGGCACAGCCCGGACTGGGGTCAGCAGAGATACGCAGTATTTT. Amino acids: CASGTARTGVSRDTQYF.

The V gene is TRBV9, the J gene TRBJ2-2, with D perhaps TRBD2 (5 bases). Germline CDR1 is SGDLS and CDR2 is YYNGEE. Trimming took 6 bases from V and 0 from J, leaving 15 bases between them. The CDR3 totals 16 residues. Here the CDR3 reads CASTPQGGANTGELFF. DNA of the CDR3: TGTGCCAGCACCCCCCAAGGAGGAGCGAACACCGGGGAGCTGTTTTTT.

V is TRBV19 and J is TRBJ2-5, with a possible D match to TRBD1 (5 bases). Germline V lookup: CDR1 LNHDA, CDR2 SQIVND (reference sequence). V was cut by 4 bases and J by 2 bases, with 11 bases left in between. The CDR3 is made up of 14 amino acids. The CDR3 region has the DNA TGTGCCAGTAGTACCCGACAGCCTCAAGAGACCCAGTACTTC. It yields the protein CASSTRQPQETQYF.